A selection of T cell receptor beta chains follows, all from one sample in a study of shared T cell receptors in the human thymus. Measured with immunoSEQ multiplex PCR; TCRdb has only the in-frame clones, and not every one. Here the sample spans hundreds of thousands of clones, 88% being singletons. This sample was also put to use in a study of human thymus T cells.

The sequenced sample consisted of thymocytes. These receptor sequences come from a boy younger than two with a congenital heart defect. The CDR3 runs from the conserved cysteine through the conserved F or W. The D gene is left open where the match is weak. Only some rows state a clone size, as once, few, many or a class for expanded clones.

TRBV6-6	-	TRBD2	TRBJ2-1	CASSAGLASYNEQFF	TGTGCCAGCAGCGCGGGACTAGCTTCCTACAATGAGCAGTTCTTC
TRBV15	-	-	TRBJ1-3	CATSRDRVGNTIYF	TGTGCCACCAGCAGAGACAGGGTTGGAAACACCATATATTTT
TRBV28	-	TRBD2	TRBJ2-7	CASSRGVAGAGKGEQYF	TGTGCCAGCAGCCGGGGAGTAGCGGGAGCGGGTAAGGGCGAGCAGTACTTC
TRBV6-1	-	TRBD2	TRBJ2-7	CASSDRGGFRYEQYF	TGTGCCAGCAGTGATCGGGGGGGATTCCGCTACGAGCAGTACTTC
TRBV4-3	-	TRBD2	TRBJ2-1	CASSQDSTRGAGFGYNEQFF	TGCGCCAGCAGCCAAGATTCCACTCGGGGAGCGGGGTTTGGGTACAATGAGCAGTTCTTC
TRBV11-2	-	TRBD2	TRBJ2-7	CASSLGTSGSYEQYF	TGTGCCAGCAGCTTAGGAACTAGCGGGTCCTACGAGCAGTACTTC
TRBV21-1	-	-	TRBJ1-2	CASSKAALGTGFAGYTF	TGTGCCAGCAGCAAAGCAGCTTTAGGGACAGGGTTCGCTGGCTACACCTTC
TRBV19	-	TRBD1	TRBJ2-5	CASSIEGTGKETQYF	TGTGCCAGTAGTATTGAAGGGACAGGGAAAGAGACCCAGTACTTC
TRBV11-3	once	-	TRBJ2-1	CASSPGPYNEQFF	TGTGCCAGCAGCCCAGGGCCTTACAATGAGCAGTTCTTC
TRBV27	-	-	TRBJ2-2	CASSWEHTGELFF	TGTGCCAGCAGTTGGGAGCACACCGGGGAGCTGTTTTTT
TRBV4-3	-	-	TRBJ2-1	CASSQDWGSGEQFF	TGCGCCAGCAGCCAAGATTGGGGAAGCGGTGAGCAGTTCTTC
TRBV28	-	TRBD1	TRBJ2-7	CASSLKQGAPPCYEQYF	TGTGCCAGCAGTTTAAAACAGGGGGCTCCTCCGTGCTACGAGCAGTACTTC
TRBV2	-	-	TRBJ1-2	CASSPGPNYGYTF	TGTGCCAGCAGTCCAGGGCCTAACTATGGCTACACCTTC
TRBV15	-	-	TRBJ2-3	CATSESKGTHTDTQYF	TGTGCCACCAGCGAGTCGAAGGGGACACACACAGATACGCAGTATTTT
TRBV7-3	-	-	TRBJ2-6	CASSFRSSGANVLTF	TGTGCCAGCAGCTTTAGGAGCTCTGGGGCCAACGTCCTGACTTTC
TRBV28	-	-	TRBJ1-2	CASSPGSVWGYTF	TGTGCCAGCAGTCCCGGGTCCGTATGGGGCTACACCTTC
TRBV29-1	-	TRBD2	TRBJ2-1	CSVEAGQLIAGAGNEQFF	TGCAGCGTTGAAGCGGGACAGTTAATAGCGGGAGCGGGCAATGAGCAGTTCTTC
TRBV6-1	-	TRBD1	TRBJ2-2	CASSEGDRDDTGELFF	TGTGCCAGCAGTGAAGGGGACAGGGACGACACCGGGGAGCTGTTTTTT
TRBV29-1	-	TRBD2	TRBJ2-7	CSVEGREGEQYF	TGCAGCGTTGAAGGGCGGGAGGGGGAGCAGTACTTC
TRBV4-2	-	TRBD1	TRBJ1-4	CASSQDGTGDEKLFF	TGTGCCAGCAGCCAAGACGGGACAGGGGACGAAAAACTGTTTTTT
TRBV25-1	few	TRBD1	TRBJ1-4	CASSTNRRTGRNEKLFF	TGTGCCAGCAGTACAAACCGACGGACAGGGAGAAATGAAAAACTGTTTTTT
TRBV12-5	-	-	TRBJ1-5	CASGSRQPQHF	TGTGCTAGTGGTTCCAGGCAGCCCCAGCATTTT